Below, 29 T cell receptor beta chains from the same sample are listed, as sequenced in a study of shared clonotypes between healthy human individuals. Clones were sequenced by immunoSEQ multiplex PCR, and TCRdb holds only the in-frame ones, with some missing. The sample contains about 2.3 million clones, more than 85% of which appear only once. The sample taken for sequencing was naive CD4+ T cells from PBMCs. Subset meaning: CD45RA+ positively selected. These TCRs come from a man younger than 35 in good health. Some clones in this sample may be carry-over from other donors' samples.

This clone appeared a few times. V and J are TRBV20-1 and TRBJ1-4; 8 bases align to TRBD1. V was pared by 3 bases and J by 12 bases, with 0 bases of the junction left unmatched. The germline gives CDR1 DFQATT, CDR2 SNEGSKA (reference sequence). The CDR3 is 10 amino acids. Here the CDR3 DNA reads TGCAGTGCTAGGGGACAGGAACTGTTTTTT. It encodes CSARGQELFF.

The chain couples TRBV7-9 to TRBJ1-2, with 7 positions matching TRBD1. The CDR3 is 16 residues long. Unmatched junction bases numbered 12, after V lost 4 bases and J lost 4 bases. CDR1 is SEHNR, CDR2 FQNEAQ, per germline (reference sequence). Here the CDR3 DNA reads TGTGCCAGCAGCTGGGGGTTTGGGACAGACCCCTATGGCTACACCTTC. Translation: CASSWGFGTDPYGYTF.

This clone was seen a handful of times. The V call is TRBV5-6, the J call TRBJ1-5; D not certain. With 4 bases removed from V and 11 bases from J, the gap between germline ends came to 13 bases. CDR1 SGHDT and CDR2 YYEEEE come from the germline V gene. The CDR3 consists of 12 residues. CDR3 DNA sequence: TGTGCCAGCAGCGTGGGGAGAGGTTCCCAGCATTTT. It specifies CASSVGRGSQHF.

This rearrangement joins TRBV5-1 to TRBJ2-1, with D tentatively TRBD1 or TRBD2 (6 bases each). CDR3 size: 15 residues. The V gene's germline CDR1 is SGHRS and CDR2 YFSETQ. With 3 bases removed from V and 3 bases from J, the gap between germline ends came to 13 bases. The CDR3 sequence is CASSSPGGGYNEQFF. The CDR3 nucleotides are TGCGCCAGCAGCTCACCCGGAGGGGGCTACAATGAGCAGTTCTTC.

V is TRBV28 and J is TRBJ2-1; TRBD2 matches at 13 bases. Unmatched junction bases numbered 6, after V lost 4 bases and J lost 6 bases. This CDR3 has 16 amino acids. The germline CDR1 and CDR2 sequences are MDHEN and SYDVKM. The CDR3 nucleotides read TGTGCCAGCAGTTCACCGACTAGCGGGAGGTTCAATGAGCAGTTCTTC. As protein: CASSSPTSGRFNEQFF.

V gene TRBV27 combines with J gene TRBJ2-7; a possible D gene is TRBD1 (6 bases). The CDR3 loop spans 15 amino acids. V was clipped by 6 bases and J by 0 bases, with 15 bases between them. Germline CDR1 reads MNHEY; CDR2 reads SMNVEV (reference sequence). CDR3 bases: TGTGCCAGCAGCCCTACAGGGATCAGCTCCTACGAGCAGTACTTC. Encoded protein: CASSPTGISSYEQYF.

V is TRBV27 and J is TRBJ1-2, with 8 nucleotides matching TRBD1. Trimming at V came to 6 bases and at J to 8 bases, leaving 14 bases not matched to a gene. Germline-derived CDR1 and CDR2 are MNHEY and SMNVEV (reference sequence). The CDR3 loop spans 15 amino acids. The CDR3 coding sequence is TGTGCCAGCAGAAGTTTGGGGCAGGGGGCGCAGGGCTACACCTTC. This codes for CASRSLGQGAQGYTF.

The V call is TRBV2, the J call TRBJ1-3, with D uncertain. With 7 bases removed from V and 0 bases from J, the gap between germline ends came to 13 bases. The CDR3 has 15 residues. Germline CDR1 is SNHLY and CDR2 is FYNNEI. Here the CDR3 DNA reads TGTGCCAGCACCTTGGAGACTAGCTCTGGAAACACCATATATTTT. The encoded protein is CASTLETSSGNTIYF.

The chain combines TRBV7-2 with TRBJ2-6; D is ambiguous. Germline CDR1 reads SGHTA; CDR2 reads FQGNSA. The V gene lost 1 base and the J gene lost 0 bases, with 7 bases spanning the gap. There are 16 residues in the CDR3. CDR3 in amino acids: CASSLVASSGANVLTF. In DNA form, the CDR3 reads TGTGCCAGCAGCTTAGTGGCAAGCTCTGGGGCCAACGTCCTGACTTTC.

The CDR3 bases are TGTGCCAGCAGCTTAGTGGGGACAGGGGGTATGAACACTGAAGCTTTCTTT. Translating it yields CASSLVGTGGMNTEAFF. The gene calls are TRBV7-2 and TRBJ1-1; TRBD1 aligns across 11 bases. Germline-derived CDR1 and CDR2 are SGHTA and FQGNSA. V shed 1 base and J 0 bases; nucleotides not matched to a gene: 4. The CDR3 totals 17 residues.

The chain recombines TRBV6-6 with TRBJ1-5; perhaps TRBD1 as D (6 bases). Trimming cost V 0 bases and J 6 bases, with 15 bases left between them. Germline-derived CDR1 and CDR2 are MNHNY and SVGAGI (reference sequence). CDR3 size: 16 residues. CDR3 DNA: TGTGCCAGCAGTTACTCGAACGTACAGGGTGGTCAGCCCCAGCATTTT. This sequence encodes CASSYSNVQGGQPQHF.

The chain recombines TRBV7-2 with TRBJ2-3; a weak D match, TRBD1 (5 bases). Germline values: CDR1 SGHTA, CDR2 FQGNSA. V lost 6 bases and J 2 bases, leaving 12 bases between the germline ends. The CDR3 totals 14 residues. Written as DNA, the CDR3 is TGTGCCAGCAGTGACCAAGGGGACACAGATACGCAGTATTTT. Amino acids: CASSDQGDTDTQYF.

CDR3 loop: CSVVNRGGETQYF. CDR3 DNA sequence: TGCAGCGTGGTGAACAGGGGCGGGGAGACCCAGTACTTC. V usage is TRBV29-1 and J usage is TRBJ2-5, with 7 nucleotides matching TRBD1. From germline, CDR1 is SQVTM and CDR2 ANQGSEA. The V gene end was trimmed by 6 bases and the J gene end by 5 bases; junction bases not matched to a gene: 9. The CDR3 covers 13 residues.

This rearrangement joins TRBV7-2 to TRBJ2-5; tentative D call: TRBD2 (5 bases). The DNA end is a closer match to TRBJ2-7, so the J assignment may be wrong. Per the germline V gene, CDR1 is SGHTA and CDR2 is FQGNSA. The CDR3 loop spans 15 amino acids. In DNA, the CDR3 is TGTGCCAGCAGCTCCCCACCCGCGCGGGCCTACGAGCAGTACTTC. This encodes CASSSPPARAYEQYF.

Details on this clone: At the DNA level, this CDR3 is encoded by other sequences in the same sample as well. The genes are TRBV6-5 and TRBJ1-2; D may be TRBD1 (6 bases). The germline CDR1 and CDR2 sequences are MNHEY and SVGAGI. Between the trimmed V and J ends, which lost 5 bases and 5 bases, there was a span of 15 bases. The CDR3 runs 14 residues. Here the CDR3 reads CASSPRGRNYGYTF. CDR3 in DNA: TGTGCCAGCAGTCCTCGGGGGCGCAATTATGGCTACACCTTC.

The V call is TRBV6-5, the J call TRBJ2-7; no clear D. Germline CDR1 MNHEY, CDR2 SVGAGI. CDR3 length: 11 amino acids. V lost 4 bases to trimming and J lost 4 bases, with 5 bases between them. CDR3: CASSSEYEQYF. The CDR3 DNA follows: TGTGCCAGCAGTTCCGAATACGAGCAGTACTTC.

For this clone: Additional DNA sequences in this sample encode the identical CDR3. The CDR3 region is CASRGQNTGELFF. DNA for the CDR3: TGTGCCAGTAGAGGCCAGAACACCGGGGAGCTGTTTTTT. This chain links TRBV19 with TRBJ2-2; D not resolved. There are 13 residues in the CDR3. Germline V gives CDR1 LNHDA, CDR2 SQIVND (reference sequence). V shed 6 bases and J shed 1 base, with 6 bases lying between them.

Worth noting for this clone: This sample includes further DNA sequences coding for the same CDR3. This CDR3 is CASSEGGNTEAFF. Here the CDR3 DNA reads TGTGCCAGCAGCGAGGGTGGGAACACTGAAGCTTTCTTT. The chain joins TRBV2 to TRBJ1-1; D not resolved. The CDR3 is 13 residues long. Germline values: CDR1 SNHLY, CDR2 FYNNEI. The V and J ends lost 6 bases and 1 base respectively, with 9 bases between them.

The rearrangement uses TRBV6-5 and TRBJ2-5; 8 bases map to TRBD2. This CDR3 spans 15 amino acids. V shed 6 bases, J shed 6 bases, and the junction held 12 bases outside the gene matches. From germline, CDR1 is MNHEY and CDR2 SVGAGI. DNA of the CDR3: TGTGCCAGCAGCCTCCAACGGACTAGCAGAAAGACCCAGTACTTC. It encodes CASSLQRTSRKTQYF.

The V gene is TRBV5-8, the J gene TRBJ2-5; maybe TRBD2 (7 bases). Germline V gene lookup returns CDR1 SGHTS and CDR2 YDEGEE. The CDR3 length is 13 residues. V gave up 7 bases and J gave up 5 bases, with 15 bases separating them. The CDR3 here is CASRGGSVETQYF. The CDR3 coding sequence is TGTGCCAGCCGCGGGGGCAGTGTGGAGACCCAGTACTTC.

The chain carries TRBV6-1 and TRBJ2-3; 10 nucleotides line up with TRBD2. Trimming removed 8 bases from V and 6 bases from J; junction bases left unmatched: 5. The length of the CDR3 is 13 residues. Germline assignment: CDR1 MNHNS and CDR2 SASEGT. CDR3 amino acids: CASSSGRADTQYF. Here the CDR3 DNA reads TGTGCCAGCTCGAGCGGGAGGGCTGATACGCAGTATTTT.

The chain recombines TRBV2 with TRBJ1-5; 7 nucleotides align to TRBD1. V gave up 5 bases and J gave up 4 bases; unmatched junction bases: 11. From germline, CDR1 is SNHLY and CDR2 FYNNEI. The CDR3 runs to 16 residues. CDR3 sequence: CASSYTLGTENQPQHF. Here the CDR3 DNA reads TGTGCCAGCAGTTACACACTTGGGACAGAGAATCAGCCCCAGCATTTT.

The chain links TRBV15 to TRBJ2-3; perhaps TRBD1 as D (5 bases). The CDR3 runs to 16 residues. The germline V and J ends were trimmed by 3 bases and 9 bases, with 22 bases remaining between them. The germline V gene encodes CDR1 LNHNV and CDR2 YYDKDF (reference sequence). CDR3 region: CATSRQDRAYLVTQYF. The CDR3 DNA reads as TGTGCCACCAGCAGGCAAGACAGAGCATACCTCGTCACGCAGTATTTT.

With regard to this clone: A read error may account for a junction end that differs from germline. The chain links TRBV5-6 to TRBJ2-1; a weak D match, TRBD2 (5 bases). Germline lookup yields CDR1 SGHDT and CDR2 YYEEEE. The CDR3 extends over 15 amino acids. CDR3 coding DNA: TGTGCCAGCGGCTTTCCCGGGATAGCAAACAATGAGCAGTTCTTC. Residues: CASGFPGIANNEQFF.

V is TRBV6-1 and J is TRBJ1-1; TRBD1 might be the D (5 bases). The V end was cut by 4 bases, the J end by 0 bases, with 15 bases between. Germline V gene lookup returns CDR1 MNHNS and CDR2 SASEGT. The CDR3 totals 16 residues. The CDR3 sequence: CASSARDGLMNTEAFF. The CDR3 DNA reads TGTGCCAGCAGTGCACGGGACGGCCTTATGAACACTGAAGCTTTCTTT.

This clone appeared a few times. The chain combines TRBV5-1 with TRBJ1-1, with D possibly matching TRBD1 (5 bases). The CDR3 is 13 residues long. The ends were cut back, 2 bases at V and 4 bases at J, with 9 bases in the middle. The germline gives CDR1 SGHRS, CDR2 YFSETQ. The CDR3 here is CASSFGAGTEAFF. As DNA, the CDR3 is TGCGCCAGCAGCTTCGGGGCAGGCACTGAAGCTTTCTTT.

This rearrangement joins TRBV28 to TRBJ2-1; 9 bases match TRBD2. V lost 6 bases, J lost 12 bases, and 12 bases stayed unmatched. Germline V gene data show CDR1 as MDHEN and CDR2 as SYDVKM. This CDR3 contains 14 residues. Here the CDR3 reads CASRLAGAVVPQFF. CDR3 nucleotides: TGTGCCAGCAGATTAGCGGGAGCGGTCGTCCCGCAGTTCTTC.

The chain links TRBV6-1 to TRBJ2-6; the D is unclear. Germline V gene lookup returns CDR1 MNHNS and CDR2 SASEGT. V was trimmed by 7 bases and J by 0 bases, leaving 10 bases between them. The CDR3 runs 15 residues. In DNA, the CDR3 is TGTGCCAGCACATTGCGGCGCTCTGGGGCCAACGTCCTGACTTTC. Its protein is CASTLRRSGANVLTF.

This clone was observed a single time. V usage is TRBV28 and J usage is TRBJ2-6; TRBD1 matches at 7 bases. Germline V gene data show CDR1 as MDHEN and CDR2 as SYDVKM. The CDR3 totals 17 residues. J gave up 1 base and V 4 bases, and 7 bases lay outside the gene matches. As DNA, the CDR3 is TGTGCCAGCAGTTCGGGACAGTTGCTGTCTGGGGCCAACGTCCTGACTTTC. This translates into CASSSGQLLSGANVLTF. The complete variable domain, with remaining parts taken from reference TRBV28 and TRBJ2-6, reads DVKVTQSSRYLVKRTGEKVFLECVQDMDHENMFWYRQDPGLGLRLIYFSYDVKMKEKGDIPEGYSVSREKKERFSLILESASTNQTSMYLCASSSGQLLSGANVLTFGAGSRLTVL.